The sequence of this T cell receptor beta chain was determined in a study of T-cell reconstitution after alpha-beta-depleted transplantation in children. Unique molecular identifiers were used to barcode this TCRbeta library. TCRdb re-called the PCR reads through MiXCR, storing one row per CDR3 protein. The repertoire consists of roughly 100,000 distinct CDR3 sequences, with roughly 8% occurring once and the leading ten covering approximately 7.2%. This clonotype appeared many times. Source: PBMCs from the stem cell graft donor, taken from the stem cell graft. The sequence came from a human donor who donated a stem cell graft to a child with congenital amegakaryocytic thrombocytopenia.

The CDR3 sequence is CAWSELQQTEAFF. The CDR3 DNA is TGTGCCTGGAGTGAGCTACAGCAGACTGAAGCTTTCTTT. V gene TRBV30 combines with J gene TRBJ1-1; D unresolved. Germline V gives CDR1 GTSNPN, CDR2 SVGIG (reference sequence). The length of the CDR3 is 13 residues. V lost 1 base to trimming and J lost 5 bases, with 11 bases between them.